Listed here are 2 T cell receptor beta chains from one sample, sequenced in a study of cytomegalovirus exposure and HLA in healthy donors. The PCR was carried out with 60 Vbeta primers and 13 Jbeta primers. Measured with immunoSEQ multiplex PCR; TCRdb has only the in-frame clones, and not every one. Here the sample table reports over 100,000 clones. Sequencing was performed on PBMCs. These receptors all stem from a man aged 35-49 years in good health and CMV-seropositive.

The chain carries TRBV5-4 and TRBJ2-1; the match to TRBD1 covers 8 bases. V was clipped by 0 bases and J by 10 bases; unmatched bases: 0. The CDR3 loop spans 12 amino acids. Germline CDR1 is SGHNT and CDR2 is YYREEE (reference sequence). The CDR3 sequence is CASSLGTGEQFF. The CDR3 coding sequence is TGTGCCAGCAGCTTGGGGACAGGGGAGCAGTTCTTC.

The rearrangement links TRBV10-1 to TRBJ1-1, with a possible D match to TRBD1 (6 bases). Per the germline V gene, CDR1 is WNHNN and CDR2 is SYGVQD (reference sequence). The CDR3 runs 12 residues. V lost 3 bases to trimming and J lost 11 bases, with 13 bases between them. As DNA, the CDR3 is TGCGCCAGCAGTGACTCAGGGGCTCGGGCTTTCTTT. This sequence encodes CASSDSGARAFF.